The following is a T cell receptor beta chain sequence with its context. The target of this receptor is not known. Per-nucleotide qualities are absent, and no much larger clonotype sits a single base away. The data belong to a study of regulatory T cells in long-lasting Graves disease (dated by TCRdb to the early 2020s). Concerning the study at large: Persistent Graves' disease was defined as persistently positive TSH receptor autoantibodies together with antithyroid drug treatment for over 5 years. Persistent Graves' disease patients were compared with newly diagnosed Graves' disease patients by peripheral blood TCR sequencing and RNA sequencing. The study took place in China and was registered as a clinical trial. TCR sequencing covered 13 persistent and around 20 newly diagnosed Graves' disease patients, around 35 samples in total. On average, persistent Graves' disease patients in the clinical cohort had been on antithyroid drugs for approximately ten years. Overall study results and their limits: Peripheral blood alone was examined, since thyroid tissue, which constituted the primary lesion, could not be accessed. Sequencing and analysis were limited to the TCR beta chain. The authors noted that the small sample size was a limitation that may lower accuracy. Persistent Graves' disease patients showed lower TCR Shannon entropy and fewer highly expanded clones than newly diagnosed patients, suggesting clonal expansion. Persistent disease showed preferential use of TRBV28, TRBJ1-2 and TRBJ2-5, whereas newly diagnosed disease favored TRBV20-1 and TRBJ2-1. Patients with persistent disease shared more public clonotypes (fewer than 3,000) than newly diagnosed patients did (966).

The CDR3 runs 17 amino acids, cysteine and phenylalanine included. Only the CDR3 part of the read is kept: 51 bases, read in frame from the first base. V is trimmed back by 3 bases and J by 8 bases, and the junction contains 15 bases that no gene match accounts for. The germline V gene sets CDR1 to MNHGY and CDR2 to SVAAGI. The library was built by means of multiplex PCR. The run used an Illumina HiSeq 4000. TCR beta libraries were built with iRepertoire HTBI primers and Arm-PCR amplification of CDR3 regions. Gel purification was performed on PCR products prior to sequencing. The authors' analysis ran thus. A total of around 59 TRBV and under 15 TRBJ segments were identified across samples and were used for gene usage analysis of CDR3 amino acid clonotypes. Filtered high-quality paired reads were merged into contigs using COPE and FqMerger. Contigs were aligned with BLAST to IMGT TRBV, TRBD and TRBJ reference genes, and CDR3 was defined per IMGT. Clonotypes above 0.1% frequency were classified as highly expanded clones. Repertoire diversity was measured by Shannon entropy, and V-J evenness by the Gini coefficient. A clonotype found in more than one individual was treated as public. The raw public reads went through TCRdb reprocessing: fastp at Q25, MiXCR clone calling, in-frame beta chains kept. Duplicate CDR3 protein sequences are folded into a single record with the most common DNA and genes. The V and J calls and clone size are TCRdb's, not the authors'. Here the sample has about 470,000 distinct CDR3 sequences; roughly 21% occur a single time. Of the sample, roughly 7% falls within the top ten clones.

Interpreted using the paper, the time point label stands for: persistent/refractory GD, antithyroid drugs over 5 years with positive TRAb. For both TCR sequencing and RNA sequencing, RNA was extracted from PBMCs in TRIzol. The diagnosis of Graves' disease followed American Thyroid Association guidelines. Patients for the study were recruited at an endocrinology department in Xi'an, China. From each patient, approximately 9.9 milliliters of peripheral blood was collected into an EDTA anticoagulant tube. Ficoll Paque Plus density gradient separation was used to isolate PBMCs, and no further T cell sorting was performed. RNA quality was checked with an Agilent 2100 Bioanalyzer and agarose gel, and concentration with a NanoDrop 2000.

This receptor was obtained from a female donor with Graves disease. The rearrangement combines TRBV6-9 with TRBJ1-2; a stretch of 10 junction bases matches TRBD1. The sequencing used peripheral blood mononuclear cells (PBMCs), collected when the disease was refractory, from a patient treated with antithyroid drugs. This receptor carries the CDR3 CASSYSNGQGVPRGYTF. The nucleotide sequence is given as TGTGCCAGCAGTTACTCGAACGGACAGGGGGTACCTCGGGGCTACACCTTC.